This T cell receptor (beta chain) was profiled in a study of blood T cell repertoires in COVID-19. V shed 3 bases and J 3 bases; nucleotides not matched to a gene: 7. Germline V lookup: CDR1 LNHDA, CDR2 SQIVND (reference sequence). This CDR3 has 15 residues. TCRdb's table, derived via immunoSEQ multiplex PCR, lists solely in-frame clones and lacks some. This table has tens of thousands of clones, about 79% appearing once. Sequences were obtained from peripheral blood. The sequence was obtained from a woman aged 55 to 70 with acute or convalescent COVID-19. V gene TRBV19 combines with J gene TRBJ1-2; TRBD1 agrees at 7 bases. The CDR3 here is CASSIMGQKHYGYTF. The CDR3 DNA reads TGTGCCAGTAGTATCATGGGACAGAAACACTATGGCTACACCTTC.